A single sample is the source of the 2 T cell receptor beta chains below, sequenced in a study of OX40 agonist ivuxolimab in advanced cancers. The data were produced by immunoSEQ multiplex PCR, yet TCRdb's version contains in-frame clones alone and is incomplete. Counted here are 100,000 or so clones, about nine tenths occurring once; the ten biggest clones make up 0.82%. The sample in question was CD4+ or CD8+ T cells sorted from blood, obtained in a trial of the OX40 agonist ivuxolimab. The receptors come from an adult with an advanced solid tumor such as melanoma, head and neck, liver or kidney cancer.

The chain combines TRBV6-6 with TRBJ2-7; D might be TRBD1 (6 bases). The CDR3 is made up of 13 amino acids. Trimming cost V 7 bases and J 4 bases, with 14 bases left between them. CDR1 is MNHNY, CDR2 SVGAGI, per germline (reference sequence). Here the CDR3 reads CASTNRVGYEQYF. CDR3 nucleotide sequence: TGTGCCAGCACCAACAGGGTGGGGTACGAGCAGTACTTC.

V is TRBV2 and J is TRBJ1-1; no clear D. Germline-derived CDR1 and CDR2 are SNHLY and FYNNEI. Trimming took 6 bases from V and 3 from J, leaving 11 bases between them. The CDR3 is 13 amino acids. Here the CDR3 DNA reads TGTGCCAGCAGCGAACAGTACCACACTGAAGCTTTCTTT. Translating it yields CASSEQYHTEAFF.